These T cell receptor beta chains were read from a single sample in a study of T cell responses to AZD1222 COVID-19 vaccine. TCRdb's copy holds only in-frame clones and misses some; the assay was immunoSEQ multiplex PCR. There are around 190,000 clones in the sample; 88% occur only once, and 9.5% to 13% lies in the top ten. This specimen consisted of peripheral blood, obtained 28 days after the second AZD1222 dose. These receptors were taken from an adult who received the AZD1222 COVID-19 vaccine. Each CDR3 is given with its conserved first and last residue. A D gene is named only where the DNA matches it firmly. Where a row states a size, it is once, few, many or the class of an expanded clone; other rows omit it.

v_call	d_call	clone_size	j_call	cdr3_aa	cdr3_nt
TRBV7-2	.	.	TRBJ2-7	CASSLAGSSYEQYF	TGTGCCAGCAGCTTAGCGGGAAGCTCCTACGAGCAGTACTTC
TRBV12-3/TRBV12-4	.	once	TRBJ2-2	CASSPEVGGELFF	TGTGCCAGCAGTCCCGAGGTCGGCGGGGAGCTGTTTTTT
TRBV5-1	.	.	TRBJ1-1	CASSLRTSSYSREAFF	TGCGCCAGCAGCCTACGGACAAGCTCATATTCCCGTGAAGCTTTCTTT
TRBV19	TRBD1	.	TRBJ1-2	CASSLPGRGHGYTF	TGTGCCAGTAGTCTGCCCGGCAGGGGGCATGGCTACACCTTC
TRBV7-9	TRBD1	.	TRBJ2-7	CASSMAGTGYEQYF	TGTGCCAGCAGCATGGCCGGGACAGGATACGAGCAGTACTTC
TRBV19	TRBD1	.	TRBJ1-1	CASSSGDRLNTEAFF	TGTGCCAGTAGTAGCGGGGACAGGTTGAACACTGAAGCTTTCTTT
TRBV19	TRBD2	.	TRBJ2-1	CASSVRGGRNEQFF	TGTGCCAGTAGTGTTCGGGGGGGGAGGAATGAGCAGTTCTTC
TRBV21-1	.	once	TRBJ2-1	CARERGNYNEQFF	TGTGCCAGGGAGCGGGGGAACTACAATGAGCAGTTCTTC
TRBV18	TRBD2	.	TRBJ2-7	CASSPRTSGGLGGGEQYF	TGTGCCAGCTCACCGAGGACTAGCGGGGGACTTGGGGGCGGCGAGCAGTACTTC
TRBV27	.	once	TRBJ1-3	CASSLRALSSGNTIYF	TGTGCCAGCAGTTTACGGGCCCTGAGCTCTGGAAACACCATATATTTT
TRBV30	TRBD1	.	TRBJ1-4	CAWRRQGANEKLFF	TGTGCCTGGAGAAGACAGGGGGCTAATGAAAAACTGTTTTTT
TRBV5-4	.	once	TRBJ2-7	CASRRDRDEQYF	TGTGCCAGCAGACGCGATAGAGACGAGCAGTACTTC
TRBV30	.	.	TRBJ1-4	CAWSSTAEGEKLFF	TGTGCCTGGAGTTCGACGGCGGAAGGGGAAAAACTGTTTTTT
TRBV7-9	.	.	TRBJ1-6	CASRGDGSNSPLHF	TGTGCCAGCAGGGGGGACGGTAGCAACTCACCCCTCCACTTT
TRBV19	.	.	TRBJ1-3	CASSIHHSTASSGNTIYF	TGTGCCAGTAGTATTCACCACTCGACAGCAAGCTCTGGAAACACCATATATTTT
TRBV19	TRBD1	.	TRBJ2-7	CASSVYGTAYEQYF	TGTGCCAGTAGCGTATACGGGACAGCCTACGAGCAGTACTTC
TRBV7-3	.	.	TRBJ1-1	CASSLNPAYTEAFF	TGTGCCAGCAGCTTAAATCCAGCCTACACTGAAGCTTTCTTT
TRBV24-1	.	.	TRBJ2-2	CATSDSETTNTGELFF	TGTGCCACCAGTGATTCGGAGACAACCAACACCGGGGAGCTGTTTTTT
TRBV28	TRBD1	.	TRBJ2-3	CASSFDRGQGLDTQYF	TGTGCCAGCAGTTTTGACAGGGGACAGGGATTAGATACGCAGTATTTT
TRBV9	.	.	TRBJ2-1	CASSPWEAFYNEQFF	TGTGCCAGCAGCCCTTGGGAGGCCTTCTACAATGAGCAGTTCTTC
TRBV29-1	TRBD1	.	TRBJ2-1	CSVEARGRIYEQFF	TGCAGCGTTGAAGCCAGGGGGCGCATCTATGAGCAGTTCTTC
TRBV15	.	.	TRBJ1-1	CATSRDLGVMNTEAFF	TGTGCCACCAGCAGAGATCTGGGAGTGATGAACACTGAAGCTTTCTTT
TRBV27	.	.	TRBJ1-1	CASSLWQGYTEAFF	TGTGCCAGCAGTTTATGGCAGGGCTACACTGAAGCTTTCTTT
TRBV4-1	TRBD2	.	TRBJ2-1	CASSQDTSGASSYNEQFF	TGCGCCAGCAGCCAAGACACCAGCGGGGCAAGCTCCTACAATGAGCAGTTCTTC
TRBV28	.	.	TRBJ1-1	CASSPTGLGNTEAFF	TGTGCCAGCAGCCCCACAGGGTTGGGGAACACTGAAGCTTTCTTT
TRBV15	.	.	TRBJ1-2	CATSRGPVNYGYTF	TGTGCCACCAGCAGAGGGCCTGTTAACTATGGCTACACCTTC
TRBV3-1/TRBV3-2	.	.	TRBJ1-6	CASSQAGRAENSPLHF	TGTGCCAGCAGCCAAGCGGGCAGGGCGGAGAATTCACCCCTCCACTTT
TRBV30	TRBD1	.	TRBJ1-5	CAWSVRRGGPEPQHF	TGTGCCTGGAGTGTACGGCGAGGGGGCCCAGAGCCCCAGCATTTT